One sample yielded the 27 T cell receptor beta chains listed below, sequenced in a study of CD8+CD57+ T cells in acquired aplastic anemia. Template material for TCR beta VDJ and CDR3 profiling consisted of genomic DNA. TCRdb re-called the reads through MiXCR, storing one row per CDR3 protein. The sample has some 150,000 distinct CDR3 sequences, more than 35% seen once; the top ten hold roughly 8.1%. What was sequenced was sorted CD4+, CD8+, or CD8+CD57+ T cells (not recorded which) from PBMCs. All receptors come from a human donor in good health, serving as a control.

The sample holds a few counts of this clonotype. The gene calls are TRBV13 and TRBJ1-1; D remains unclear. The length of the CDR3 is 15 residues. Germline values: CDR1 PRHDT, CDR2 FYEKMQ (reference sequence). The V gene lost 0 bases and the J gene lost 4 bases, with 12 bases spanning the gap. The CDR3 sequence is CASSLGLTAGTEAFF. CDR3 DNA sequence: TGTGCCAGCAGCTTAGGACTCACCGCGGGCACTGAAGCTTTCTTT.

This clonotype has ten or more counts. The rearrangement uses TRBV5-1 and TRBJ1-3; D remains unclear. Trimming cost V 2 bases and J 4 bases, with 1 base left between them. The CDR3 is 11 amino acids. Germline CDR1 and CDR2: SGHRS and YFSETQ. CDR3 amino acids: CASSFGNTIYF. CDR3 DNA sequence: TGCGCCAGCAGCTTCGGAAACACCATATATTTT.

This clonotype was observed many times. The genes are TRBV15 and TRBJ2-4; 7 bases match TRBD1. CDR1 is LNHNV, CDR2 YYDKDF, per germline (reference sequence). The CDR3 sequence is 15 residues long. V shed 5 bases and J 7 bases; nucleotides not matched to a gene: 11. The DNA for the CDR3 is TGTGCCACCAGCGTAAAACAGGGGATGGGGAACATTCAGTACTTC. Protein sequence: CATSVKQGMGNIQYF.

The table lists this clonotype with many counts. The rearrangement uses TRBV12-3 or TRBV12-4 and TRBJ1-2; 7 bases match TRBD1. CDR3 size: 15 residues. V lost 6 bases to trimming and J lost 8 bases; unmatched junction nucleotides: 15. CDR3 in DNA: TGTGCCAGCAGACCAACAGGGGAGGTAGTTTACGGCTACACCTTC. Translation: CASRPTGEVVYGYTF.

The chain combines TRBV19 with TRBJ2-7; 9 nucleotides align to TRBD1. CDR1 is LNHDA and CDR2 is SQIVND in the germline V gene (reference sequence). CDR3 length equals 13 residues. V shed 4 bases, J shed 9 bases, and the junction held 7 bases outside the gene matches. CDR3 sequence (DNA): TGTGCCAGTAGTAACGGACAGGGGTCGGTGCAGTACTTC. Protein product: CASSNGQGSVQYF.

This clonotype was seen at least ten times. The J gene is TRBJ1-1, the V gene TRBV12-3 or TRBV12-4; D not resolved. The V and J ends lost 1 base and 4 bases respectively, with 7 bases between them. This CDR3 comprises 13 residues. For the CDR3, the DNA is TGTGCCAGCAGTTTAGAGTGGAGCACTGAAGCTTTCTTT. Its protein product is CASSLEWSTEAFF.

The chain links TRBV29-1 to TRBJ2-3, with D tentatively TRBD1 or TRBD2 (5 bases each). The V gene's germline CDR1 is SQVTM and CDR2 ANQGSEA. V was clipped by 4 bases and J by 8 bases, with 16 bases between them. This CDR3 has 13 amino acids. The CDR3, as DNA: TGCAGCGTTGGTCGCCGGGGCTGGGGTACGCAGTATTTT. This sequence encodes CSVGRRGWGTQYF.

In this sample, this clonotype turned up many times. The rearrangement joins TRBV12-3 or TRBV12-4 to TRBJ2-7; D is unresolved. Deletions cut 7 bases from V and 2 bases from J, with 12 bases between. This CDR3 is 13 amino acids long. The CDR3 sequence: CASTDDTAYEQYF. The CDR3 region has the DNA TGTGCCAGCACTGACGACACAGCCTACGAGCAGTACTTC.

As for this clonotype: Since a much larger clone is just one base distant, this may be a read error. V usage is TRBV10-3 and J usage is TRBJ1-1; D might be TRBD1 (5 bases). This CDR3 has 13 residues. The V end was cut by 7 bases, the J end by 7 bases, with 16 bases between. Germline assignment: CDR1 ENHRY and CDR2 SYGVKD. CDR3 nucleotides: TGTGCCATCACTAGGAATGGGGCTGGTGAAGCTTTCTTT. Encoded protein: CAITRNGAGEAFF.

Notes on this clonotype: This clone may be a read error of a much larger clone one base away. The rearrangement links TRBV14 to TRBJ1-2; D unresolved. Trimming cost V 0 bases and J 5 bases, with 10 bases left between them. Germline V CDR1 and CDR2: SGHDN, FVKESK. CDR3 length: 14 residues. DNA of the CDR3: TGTGCCAGCAGCCAAGACCCGAGGGATTATGGCTACACCTTC. It codes for CASSQDPRDYGYTF.

This clonotype was seen repeatedly, ten times or more. V gene TRBV29-1 combines with J gene TRBJ2-3; the D is unclear. The CDR3 has 14 residues. Trimming took 5 bases from V and 2 from J, leaving 14 bases between them. CDR1 is SQVTM, CDR2 ANQGSEA, per germline. The CDR3 region has the DNA TGCAGCGTTATCGTGGGCAGCTACACAGATACGCAGTATTTT. Its protein product is CSVIVGSYTDTQYF.

This clonotype has only a few counts. The chain combines TRBV3-1 with TRBJ1-5, with D unresolved. This CDR3 spans 15 amino acids. The ends were cut back, 1 base at V and 4 bases at J, with 11 bases in the middle. Germline V gene lookup returns CDR1 LGHDT and CDR2 YNNKEL (reference sequence). CDR3 DNA: TGTGCCAGCAGCCAAGCCGGGATCGAAAATCAGCCCCAGCATTTT. Residues: CASSQAGIENQPQHF.

This clonotype was counted a few times. The chain combines TRBV6-5 with TRBJ1-5; TRBD1 might be the D (5 bases). CDR1 is MNHEY and CDR2 is SVGAGI in the germline V gene. Trimming shortened V by 0 bases and J by 4 bases, and 10 bases separated the two germline ends. The CDR3 is 15 residues long. Here the CDR3 reads CASSYSRGGNQPQHF. The CDR3 nucleotides are TGTGCCAGCAGTTACTCACGGGGGGGGAATCAGCCCCAGCATTTT.

This clonotype was detected only a few times. This rearrangement joins TRBV30 to TRBJ1-5; D is perhaps TRBD1 (6 bases). Trimming shortened V by 5 bases and J by 0 bases, and 17 bases separated the two germline ends. Germline-derived CDR1 and CDR2 are GTSNPN and SVGIG (reference sequence). This CDR3 is built from 16 residues. Here the CDR3 DNA reads TGTGCCTGGGATCAGCCCCAGGGGTATAGCAATCAGCCCCAGCATTTT. Amino acids: CAWDQPQGYSNQPQHF.

This clonotype was observed many times. The chain combines TRBV2 with TRBJ2-3; 8 positions match TRBD1. This CDR3 is built from 15 residues. The J segment lost 2 bases and the V segment lost 5 bases, leaving 6 bases of the junction unmatched. The germline V gene has CDR1 SNHLY and CDR2 FYNNEI. The CDR3 region has the DNA TGTGCCAGCAGTTTCAGGGGGCAAATCACAGATACGCAGTATTTT. Its protein is CASSFRGQITDTQYF.

This clonotype was counted many times. This sequence joins TRBV28 and TRBJ2-7; D is undetermined. Germline V lookup: CDR1 MDHEN, CDR2 SYDVKM. The CDR3 runs to 12 residues. Trimming stripped 5 bases from V and 7 bases from J, with 12 bases between. CDR3 in DNA: TGTGCCAGCAGTCTGACCAGGATTGAGCAGTACTTC. Translating gives CASSLTRIEQYF.

At least ten counts were recorded for this clonotype. V and J are TRBV14 and TRBJ1-3; D remains ambiguous. Trimming removed 4 bases at V and 2 bases at J, with 15 bases between. Germline CDR1 is SGHDN and CDR2 is FVKESK. The length of the CDR3 is 16 residues. The CDR3 bases are TGTGCCAGCAGCCCCCAAGGAGGGATCGCTGGAAACACCATATATTTT. This sequence encodes CASSPQGGIAGNTIYF. Supplemented by reference TRBV14 and TRBJ1-3, the full variable domain reads EAGVTQFPSHSVIEKGQTVTLRCDPISGHDNLYWYRRVMGKEIKFLLHFVKESKQDESGMPNNRFLAERTGGTYSTLKVQPAELEDSGVYFCASSPQGGIAGNTIYFGEGSWLTVV.

About this clonotype: Compared with germline, one end of the junction differs, possibly owing to a read error. This chain connects TRBV7-8 to TRBJ1-1; D gene ambiguous. This CDR3 spans 13 amino acids. Germline V gene sequence: CDR1 SGHVS, CDR2 FQNEAQ. CDR3 nucleotide sequence: TGTGCCAGCAGCTTCGGAGGGAACACTAAAGCTTTCTTT. Translating it yields CASSFGGNTKAFF.

This clonotype has ten or more counts. The V call is TRBV5-1, the J call TRBJ1-3; 10 positions agree with TRBD1. Germline V gene lookup returns CDR1 SGHRS and CDR2 YFSETQ. The CDR3 has 16 residues. V trimming: 0 bases; J trimming: 3 bases; junction bases outside the gene matches: 3. This chain's CDR3 is CASSLAGTGVGNTIYF. CDR3 nucleotides: TGCGCCAGCAGCTTGGCCGGGACAGGGGTTGGAAACACCATATATTTT. The full variable domain, with the rest looked up from reference TRBV5-1 and TRBJ1-3, is KAGVTQTPRYLIKTRGQQVTLSCSPISGHRSVSWYQQTPGQGLQFLFEYFSETQRNKGNFPGRFSGRQFSNSRSEMNVSTLELGDSALYLCASSLAGTGVGNTIYFGEGSWLTVV.

The V call is TRBV10-3, the J call TRBJ2-7; D may correspond to TRBD1 or TRBD2 (5 bases each). The germline gives CDR1 ENHRY, CDR2 SYGVKD. This CDR3 spans 12 amino acids. V lost 6 bases, J lost 3 bases, and 9 bases lay in between. CDR3 coding DNA: TGTGCCATCAGACGGGACGGCTACGAGCAGTACTTC. It specifies CAIRRDGYEQYF.

This clonotype has at least ten counts. The J gene is TRBJ2-3, the V gene TRBV7-2; tentative D call: TRBD2 (6 bases). The ends were cut back, 11 bases at V and 10 bases at J, with 19 bases in the middle. The CDR3 contains 12 residues. CDR1 is SGHTA, CDR2 FQGNSA, per germline. The CDR3 spells CARRTRRGSQYF. The CDR3, as DNA: TGTGCCCGCCGGACGCGTCGGGGGTCGCAGTATTTT.

This clonotype was picked up many times. V and J are TRBV2 and TRBJ1-6, with no clear D. The V and J ends lost 0 bases and 9 bases respectively, with 12 bases between them. The V gene's germline CDR1 is SNHLY and CDR2 FYNNEI. CDR3 length: 15 residues. DNA of the CDR3: TGTGCCAGCAGTGAAGCGGGGAGTAATGGTTCACCCCTCCACTTT. It specifies CASSEAGSNGSPLHF.

Ten or more counts support this clonotype. The CDR3 DNA follows: TGCAGCGTTGGGCTATTAGGGGAAAAACTGTTTTTT. It yields the protein CSVGLLGEKLFF. The chain is built from TRBV29-1 and TRBJ1-4; D gene ambiguous. Germline V lookup: CDR1 SQVTM, CDR2 ANQGSEA. The CDR3 extends over 12 amino acids. Trimming shortened V by 4 bases and J by 8 bases, and 11 bases separated the two germline ends. The whole variable domain, remainder taken from reference TRBV29-1 and TRBJ1-4, is SAVISQKPSRDICQRGTSLTIQCQVDSQVTMMFWYRQQPGQSLTLIATANQGSEATYESGFVIDKFPISRPNLTFSTLTVSNMSPEDSSIYLCSVGLLGEKLFFGSGTQLSVL.

Notes on this clonotype: This may stem from a read error, because a much larger clone lies one nucleotide away. The chain combines TRBV12-3 or TRBV12-4 with TRBJ2-3; no reliable D call. V dropped 6 bases and J dropped 7 bases, with 11 bases sitting between them. CDR3 length: 12 residues. Written as DNA, the CDR3 is TGTGCCAGCAGCCGACGAGAAAATACGCAGTATTTT. Its translation: CASSRRENTQYF.

V gene TRBV29-1 combines with J gene TRBJ1-2; the D is unclear. The CDR3 spans 11 residues. The germline CDR1 and CDR2 sequences are SQVTM and ANQGSEA. The V end lost 4 bases, the J end lost 3 bases, and 6 bases lay between the germline ends. CDR3 nucleotides: TGCAGCGTTGTGTCAGACTATGGCTACACCTTC. This sequence encodes CSVVSDYGYTF.

A word on this clonotype: Just one base apart from a much larger clone, this may be a read error. The chain carries TRBV11-1 and TRBJ1-4, with unresolved D. The germline gives CDR1 SGHAT, CDR2 FQDESV (reference sequence). CDR3 length: 17 residues. The CDR3 reads CASSPGGSGPSSEELFF. CDR3 nucleotide sequence: TGTGCCAGCAGCCCGGGCGGATCCGGACCGAGTTCTGAAGAACTGTTTTTT.

There are a few counts of this clonotype. One base away lies a much larger clone, so this may be a sequencing read error. The rearrangement uses TRBV14 and TRBJ1-1; D unclear. The CDR3 is made up of 12 amino acids. Germline values: CDR1 SGHDN, CDR2 FVKESK. CDR3 loop: CANSQRTERAFF. For the CDR3, the DNA is TGTGCCAACAGCCAAAGGACTGAAAGGGCTTTCTTT.